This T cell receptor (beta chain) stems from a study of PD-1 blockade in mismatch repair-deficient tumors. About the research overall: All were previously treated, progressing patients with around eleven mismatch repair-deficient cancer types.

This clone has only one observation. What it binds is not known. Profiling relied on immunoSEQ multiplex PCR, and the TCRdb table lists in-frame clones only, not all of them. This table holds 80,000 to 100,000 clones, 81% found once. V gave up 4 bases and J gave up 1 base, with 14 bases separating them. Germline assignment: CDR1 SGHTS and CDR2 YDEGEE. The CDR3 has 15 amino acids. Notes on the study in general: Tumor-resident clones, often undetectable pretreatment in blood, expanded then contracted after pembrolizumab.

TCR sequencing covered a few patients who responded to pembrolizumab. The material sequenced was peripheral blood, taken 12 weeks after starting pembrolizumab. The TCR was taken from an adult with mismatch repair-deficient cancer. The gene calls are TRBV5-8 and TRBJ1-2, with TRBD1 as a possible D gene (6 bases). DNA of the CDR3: TGTGCCAGCAGCCGCGGACAGATTATTAACTATGGCTACACCTTC. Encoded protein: CASSRGQIINYGYTF. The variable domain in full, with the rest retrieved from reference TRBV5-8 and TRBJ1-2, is EAGVTQSPTHLIKTRGQQATLRCSPISGHTSVYWYQQALGLGLQFLLWYDEGEERNRGNFPPRFSGRQFPNYSSELNVNALELEDSALYLCASSRGQIINYGYTFGSGTRLTVV.